The 3 T cell receptor beta chains reported below all come from one sample, sequenced in a study of blood T cell repertoires in COVID-19 (dated by TCRdb to the early 2020s). Library preparation was by the immunoSEQ multiplex PCR assay. TCRdb re-hosts the immuneACCESS table, in-frame sequences only. Its copies lack some clones; in the studies checked, an unresolved V gene accounts for under half of them, and the cause for the rest is not known. The sample table contains 250,000 or so clones; only one count was recorded for about nine tenths of them. Clones ranked in the top ten supply 2.5% to 3% of the sample. Source material: peripheral blood. These receptors originate from a woman aged 60-70 years with acute or convalescent COVID-19.

The J gene is TRBJ2-1, the V gene TRBV7-3, with 9 bases lining up with TRBD1. CDR3 length: 15 amino acids. Germline lookup yields CDR1 SGHTA and CDR2 FQGTGA. Losses at the gene ends were 5 bases for V and 4 bases for J; bases not matched to a gene: 6. CDR3 in DNA: TGTGCCAGCAGCAACGCCGGGACAGGGTACAATGAGCAGTTCTTC. Amino acids: CASSNAGTGYNEQFF.

The CDR3 DNA is TGTGCCAGCAGCCTGGGACAGAATTATGGCTACACCTTC. Translation gives CASSLGQNYGYTF. The genes are TRBV28 and TRBJ1-2; 7 nucleotides line up with TRBD1. The ends lost 6 bases at V and 5 bases at J; junction bases unmatched: 6. This CDR3 contains 13 residues. Germline V gene lookup returns CDR1 MDHEN and CDR2 SYDVKM.

The rearrangement links TRBV11-2 to TRBJ1-1, with 9 nucleotides matching TRBD1. Germline CDR1 reads SGHAT; CDR2 reads FQNNGV. The ends lost 5 bases at V and 5 bases at J; junction bases unmatched: 15. CDR3 length equals 17 residues. For the CDR3, the DNA is TGTGCCAGCAGCCCCTGGCCGGGACAGGGAAGTAGGACTGAAGCTTTCTTT. Translating gives CASSPWPGQGSRTEAFF.